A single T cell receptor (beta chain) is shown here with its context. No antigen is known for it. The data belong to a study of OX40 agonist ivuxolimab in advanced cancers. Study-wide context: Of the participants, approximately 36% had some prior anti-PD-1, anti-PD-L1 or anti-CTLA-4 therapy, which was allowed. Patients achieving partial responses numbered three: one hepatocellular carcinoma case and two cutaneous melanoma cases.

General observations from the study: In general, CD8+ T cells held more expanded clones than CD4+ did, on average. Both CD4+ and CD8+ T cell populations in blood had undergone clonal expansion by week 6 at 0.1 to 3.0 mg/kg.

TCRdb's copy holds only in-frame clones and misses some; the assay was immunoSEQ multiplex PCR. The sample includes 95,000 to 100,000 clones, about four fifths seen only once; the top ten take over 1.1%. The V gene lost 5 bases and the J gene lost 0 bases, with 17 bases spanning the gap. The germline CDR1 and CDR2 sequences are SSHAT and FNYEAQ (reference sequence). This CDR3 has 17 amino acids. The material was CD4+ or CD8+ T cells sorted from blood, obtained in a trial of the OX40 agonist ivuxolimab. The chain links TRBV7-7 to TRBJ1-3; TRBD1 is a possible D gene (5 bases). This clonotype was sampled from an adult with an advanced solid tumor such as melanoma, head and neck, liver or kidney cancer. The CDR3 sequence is CASSGRRGAPSGNTIYF. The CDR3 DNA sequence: TGTGCCAGCAGCGGCCGTAGGGGCGCCCCCTCTGGAAACACCATATATTTT.